This entry describes one TCR beta chain. The sample originates from a study of pediatric ulcerative colitis. V was pared by 7 bases and J by 2 bases, with 15 bases of the junction left unmatched. CDR3 size: 17 residues. Per the germline V gene, CDR1 is SNHLY and CDR2 is FYNNEI. TCRdb's copy holds only in-frame clones and misses some; the assay was immunoSEQ multiplex PCR. The sample consists of about 64,000 clones, 75% to 85% of them appearing once. The V call is TRBV2, the J call TRBJ2-3, with 7 positions matching TRBD2. This TCR was recovered from a boy aged 10-17 years with moderate ulcerative colitis. Specimen: blood. The CDR3 sequence is CASTPNGASGYTDTQYF. The DNA of the CDR3 is TGTGCCAGCACCCCAAACGGGGCTAGCGGATACACAGATACGCAGTATTTT.